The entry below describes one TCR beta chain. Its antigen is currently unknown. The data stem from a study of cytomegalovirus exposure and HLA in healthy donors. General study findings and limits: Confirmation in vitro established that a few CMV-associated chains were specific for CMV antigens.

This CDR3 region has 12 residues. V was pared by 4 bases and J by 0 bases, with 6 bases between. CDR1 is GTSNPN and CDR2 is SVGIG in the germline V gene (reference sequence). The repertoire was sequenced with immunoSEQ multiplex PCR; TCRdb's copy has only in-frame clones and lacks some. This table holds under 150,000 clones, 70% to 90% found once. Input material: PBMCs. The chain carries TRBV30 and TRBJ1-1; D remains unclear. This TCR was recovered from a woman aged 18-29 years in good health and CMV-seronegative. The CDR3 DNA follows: TGTGCCTGGAACAGATTGAACACTGAAGCTTTCTTT. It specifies CAWNRLNTEAFF.